A single sample gave rise to the 26 T cell receptor beta chains below, sequenced in a study of OX40 agonist ivuxolimab in advanced cancers. Here immunoSEQ multiplex PCR was the method, and the copy in TCRdb shows in-frame clones only, minus some. The data show some 70,000 clones, more than 75% seen once. The source was CD4+ or CD8+ T cells sorted from blood, collected in a trial of the OX40 agonist ivuxolimab. The receptors here all came from an adult with an advanced solid tumor such as melanoma, head and neck, liver or kidney cancer.

V gene TRBV5-1 combines with J gene TRBJ2-3; 9 nucleotides agree with TRBD2. The CDR3 spans 14 residues. Germline V gene data show CDR1 as SGHRS and CDR2 as YFSETQ. With 5 bases clipped from V and 1 base from J, the junction kept 2 bases outside the gene matches. CDR3 sequence: CASSWTSGTDTQYF. The CDR3 DNA is TGCGCCAGCAGTTGGACTAGCGGCACAGATACGCAGTATTTT.

The CDR3 region is CSAISGPEAFF. The CDR3, as DNA: TGCAGTGCTATTTCCGGGCCTGAAGCTTTCTTT. The chain couples TRBV20-1 to TRBJ1-1; D not certain. Germline V gene data show CDR1 as DFQATT and CDR2 as SNEGSKA (reference sequence). Trimming pared 4 bases from V and 6 bases from J, leaving 9 bases between. The CDR3 totals 11 residues.

This chain uses TRBV7-8 with TRBJ1-1; D uncertain. Trimming removed 2 bases from V and 5 bases from J, with 12 bases in between. This CDR3 contains 14 residues. The germline CDR1 and CDR2 sequences are SGHVS and FQNEAQ. The CDR3 protein is CASSLNPTGTEAFF. Written as DNA, the CDR3 is TGTGCCAGCAGCTTAAATCCCACTGGGACTGAAGCTTTCTTT. Complete variable domain (other parts from reference TRBV7-8 and TRBJ1-1): GAGVSQSPRYKVAKRGQDVALRCDPISGHVSLFWYQQALGQGPEFLTYFQNEAQLDKSGLPSDRFFAERPEGSVSTLKIQRTQQEDSAVYLCASSLNPTGTEAFFGQGTRLTVV.

The rearrangement joins TRBV11-2 to TRBJ2-3, with TRBD2 matching 9 bases. CDR3 length: 16 amino acids. Germline V gene lookup returns CDR1 SGHAT and CDR2 FQNNGV. The J segment lost 7 bases and the V segment lost 1 base, leaving 9 bases of the junction unmatched. CDR3 nucleotides: TGTGCCAGCAGCTTAGGGGCTAGCGGGGACCCATATACGCAGTATTTT. It codes for CASSLGASGDPYTQYF.

V gene TRBV6-5 combines with J gene TRBJ1-2, with 8 bases that match TRBD1. Germline loops: CDR1 MNHEY, CDR2 SVGAGI. V trimming: 5 bases; J trimming: 5 bases; junction bases outside the gene matches: 7. CDR3 length: 14 amino acids. In DNA form, the CDR3 reads TGTGCCAGCAGTCCGACAGGGGAAGGTTATGGCTACACCTTC. Translated: CASSPTGEGYGYTF.

Here the CDR3 DNA reads TGTGCCAGCAGCTTTCGGACAGTTCCCTATGGCTACACCTTC. Amino acids: CASSFRTVPYGYTF. This rearrangement joins TRBV7-2 to TRBJ1-2; weak D call: TRBD1 (6 bases). The CDR3 sequence is 14 residues long. V lost 3 bases to trimming and J lost 4 bases, with 12 bases between them. The germline gives CDR1 SGHTA, CDR2 FQGNSA.

V and J are TRBV6-6 and TRBJ1-3, with D tentatively TRBD1 (6 bases). CDR1 and CDR2 from the germline V gene are MNHNY and SVGAGI (reference sequence). The V and J ends lost 6 bases and 0 bases respectively, with 12 bases between them. This CDR3 is built from 15 residues. CDR3 in amino acids: CASRWDTRSGNTIYF. The DNA for the CDR3 is TGTGCCAGCAGGTGGGACACTCGCTCTGGAAACACCATATATTTT.

The chain uses TRBV7-3 and TRBJ2-1, with a tentative D call TRBD2 (5 bases). Germline V gene lookup returns CDR1 SGHTA and CDR2 FQGTGA. CDR3 size: 13 residues. The V end was cut by 0 bases, the J end by 7 bases, with 7 bases between. The CDR3 is CASSLTRGNEQFF. The CDR3 nucleotides are TGTGCCAGCAGCTTAACTCGAGGGAATGAGCAGTTCTTC.

This chain connects TRBV7-9 to TRBJ2-3; 9 bases map to TRBD1. The germline V gene has CDR1 SEHNR and CDR2 FQNEAQ (reference sequence). The CDR3 contains 15 residues. V was clipped by 5 bases and J by 4 bases; unmatched bases: 7. This CDR3 is CASSKLTGGADTQYF. The CDR3 DNA reads TGTGCCAGCAGCAAGTTGACAGGGGGGGCAGATACGCAGTATTTT.

This chain links TRBV5-5 with TRBJ2-7; TRBD2 might be the D (5 bases). The CDR3 length is 14 residues. V dropped 0 bases and J dropped 6 bases, with 13 bases sitting between them. Germline CDR1 reads SGHKS; CDR2 reads YYEKEE (reference sequence). The CDR3 region is CASSLEGRWSEQYF. As DNA, the CDR3 is TGTGCCAGCAGCTTGGAAGGGAGATGGAGCGAGCAGTACTTC.

This clone was recorded once. The chain is built from TRBV7-2 and TRBJ2-3; a possible D gene is TRBD2 (7 bases). Germline-derived CDR1 and CDR2 are SGHTA and FQGNSA. The CDR3 length is 16 residues. Trimming took 3 bases from V and 1 from J, leaving 14 bases between them. The CDR3 loop reads CASSFGGGLGTDTQYF. CDR3 in DNA: TGTGCCAGCAGCTTTGGCGGGGGCCTCGGCACAGATACGCAGTATTTT.

This clone has only a few counts. The J gene is TRBJ2-3, the V gene TRBV2; 8 positions agree with TRBD1. This CDR3 contains 14 residues. The germline V gene encodes CDR1 SNHLY and CDR2 FYNNEI. V lost 7 bases to trimming and J lost 6 bases; unmatched junction nucleotides: 9. Here the CDR3 DNA reads TGTGCCAGCACTAATCAGGGGGCGTCTGATACGCAGTATTTT. It is translated as CASTNQGASDTQYF.

The V gene is TRBV7-2, the J gene TRBJ1-2; tentatively, D is TRBD1 (6 bases). The germline V gene has CDR1 SGHTA and CDR2 FQGNSA. V dropped 5 bases and J dropped 4 bases, with 11 bases sitting between them. This CDR3 is built from 13 residues. CDR3 in DNA: TGTGCCAGCAGCACAGGGACGGGCTATGGCTACACCTTC. Its protein product is CASSTGTGYGYTF. Full variable domain (outside the CDR3, taken from reference TRBV7-2 and TRBJ1-2): GAGVSQSPSNKVTEKGKDVELRCDPISGHTALYWYRQSLGQGLEFLIYFQGNSAPDKSGLPSDRFSAERTGGSVSTLTIQRTQQEDSAVYLCASSTGTGYGYTFGSGTRLTVV.

The chain couples TRBV10-3 to TRBJ2-5, with 12 bases fitting TRBD2. V lost 1 base, J lost 5 bases, and 2 bases stayed unmatched. The CDR3 length is 15 residues. The V gene's germline CDR1 is ENHRY and CDR2 SYGVKD. This CDR3 reads CAISEFGTSGETQYF. CDR3 DNA: TGTGCCATCAGTGAGTTCGGGACTAGCGGGGAGACCCAGTACTTC.

The chain carries TRBV7-2 and TRBJ1-2; D unclear. Trimming took off 6 bases at V and 2 bases at J, with 13 bases between the two ends. The CDR3 consists of 14 residues. In germline, CDR1 is SGHTA, CDR2 FQGNSA. CDR3 bases: TGTGCCAGCAGGCTTAGTACCGAAAACTATGGCTACACCTTC. Its translation is CASRLSTENYGYTF.

The chain links TRBV7-6 to TRBJ2-1, with 9 bases lining up with TRBD2. The junction had 7 bases not matched to a gene; V was cut back by 4 bases and J by 3 bases. The CDR3 covers 16 residues. Germline lookup yields CDR1 SGHVS and CDR2 FNYEAQ. The CDR3 loop is CASSWGGGAGYNEQFF. In DNA, the CDR3 is TGTGCCAGCAGCTGGGGCGGGGGGGCCGGCTACAATGAGCAGTTCTTC.

The chain links TRBV6-6 to TRBJ1-1; TRBD1 might be the D (6 bases). V shed 8 bases and J shed 0 bases, with 13 bases lying between them. From germline, CDR1 is MNHNY and CDR2 SVGAGI (reference sequence). The CDR3 has 14 amino acids. The CDR3 DNA is TGTGCCAGCGATAGACAGGCCTTGAACACTGAAGCTTTCTTT. Residues: CASDRQALNTEAFF.

This rearrangement joins TRBV21-1 to TRBJ2-3; the DNA was not used to check the table's D call, TRBD1. TRBV21-1 is deemed a pseudogene. The length of the CDR3 is 15 residues. CDR3 loop: CASSKDAGTHDTQYF. The CDR3 nucleotides read TGTGCCAGCAGCAAAGACGCAGGGACACACGATACGCAGTATTTT.

V usage is TRBV7-2 and J usage is TRBJ1-2; TRBD1 aligns across 8 bases. Germline V lookup: CDR1 SGHTA, CDR2 FQGNSA. V dropped 5 bases and J dropped 2; count of bases not matched to a gene: 4. The CDR3 covers 14 residues. CDR3 region: CASSPRTGNYGYTF. The CDR3 coding sequence is TGTGCCAGCAGCCCGAGGACAGGGAACTATGGCTACACCTTC.

The V gene is TRBV4-3, the J gene TRBJ1-2; D call uncertain. The CDR3 consists of 16 residues. Deletions cut 0 bases from V and 0 bases from J, with 11 bases between. The germline V gene has CDR1 LGHNA and CDR2 YSLEER. This CDR3 reads CASSQDLPVSNYGYTF. The CDR3 bases are TGCGCCAGCAGCCAAGACCTCCCAGTTTCTAACTATGGCTACACCTTC.

This chain connects TRBV7-6 to TRBJ2-5, with D hard to call. CDR1 and CDR2 from the germline V gene are SGHVS and FNYEAQ. The CDR3 extends over 14 amino acids. Trimming cost V 1 base and J 1 base, with 7 bases left between them. CDR3 in DNA: TGTGCCAGCAGCTTAGTACAGAGCCAAGAGACCCAGTACTTC. It specifies CASSLVQSQETQYF.

The V call is TRBV5-8, the J call TRBJ2-6; tentative D call: TRBD2 (5 bases). From germline, CDR1 is SGHTS and CDR2 YDEGEE. V dropped 2 bases and J dropped 0 bases, with 6 bases sitting between them. The CDR3 has 15 residues. DNA for the CDR3: TGTGCCAGCAGCTTCGGGGACTCTGGGGCCAACGTCCTGACTTTC. Protein sequence: CASSFGDSGANVLTF.

The chain couples TRBV29-1 to TRBJ2-3, with 9 bases aligning to TRBD2. Looked up from germline, CDR1 is SQVTM and CDR2 is ANQGSEA. V dropped 6 bases and J dropped 3; count of bases not matched to a gene: 10. The CDR3 spans 15 residues. In DNA, the CDR3 is TGCAGCGTCCCCGGGGCTAGCGGGGCGACAGATACGCAGTATTTT. Translating it yields CSVPGASGATDTQYF.

This clone has a single count. CDR3 sequence: CASSQESRGWGTEAFF. For the CDR3, the DNA is TGCGCCAGCAGCCAAGAGAGTAGAGGCTGGGGCACTGAAGCTTTCTTT. The chain joins TRBV4-3 to TRBJ1-1; D gene uncertain. This CDR3 is 16 amino acids long. The V end lost 0 bases, the J end lost 4 bases, and 15 bases lay between the germline ends. CDR1 is LGHNA and CDR2 is YSLEER in the germline V gene.

As regards this clone: Other DNA sequences of this sample code for an identical CDR3. The chain uses TRBV5-1 and TRBJ1-1, with D maybe TRBD1 (5 bases). Trimming cost V 0 bases and J 0 bases, with 9 bases left between them. From germline, CDR1 is SGHRS and CDR2 YFSETQ. The CDR3 has 15 amino acids. CDR3 residues: CASSLGDSMNTEAFF. The CDR3 nucleotides are TGCGCCAGCAGCTTGGGCGACAGCATGAACACTGAAGCTTTCTTT.

The chain combines TRBV5-1 with TRBJ2-4; a possible D gene is TRBD2 (5 bases). The length of the CDR3 is 16 residues. Trimming took 3 bases from V and 0 from J, leaving 13 bases between them. Germline CDR1 SGHRS, CDR2 YFSETQ. CDR3 region: CASSSGVNLAKNIQYF. CDR3 DNA sequence: TGCGCCAGCAGCTCCGGGGTGAATCTAGCCAAAAACATTCAGTACTTC.